This T cell receptor (beta chain) was retrieved from a study of T-cell memory formation after mild COVID-19. TCRdb analysed the 5' RACE reads with MiXCR anew, one entry per CDR3 protein. The sample holds 49,000 or so distinct CDR3 sequences, about 7.3% seen once. This clonotype was observed many times. Trimming took off 5 bases at V and 7 bases at J, with 12 bases between the two ends. This CDR3 has 13 amino acids. Germline assignment: CDR1 SGHTA and CDR2 FQGNSA. The source of this sequence is a man aged 18 to 30 who had mild COVID-19 (a few samples of this study predate the infection). Cell type and time point are not known. Sequencing was carried out using PBMCs or a T cell subset sorted from them (not recorded which). The chain employs TRBV7-2 and TRBJ1-5; D gene uncertain. CDR3 in amino acids: CASSPGWGQPQHF. The CDR3 nucleotides read TGTGCCAGCAGCCCCGGGTGGGGACAGCCCCAGCATTTT.